Sequencing of this TCR beta chain was carried out in a study of read filtering for tumor transcriptome and immune sequencing. Turning to the study itself: By R-ISS, stages I, II and III held around 8, 15 and 7 patients. TCR-mapped reads were about 4.05 to 10.27 million with IR-seq versus about 80 to 1273 with RNA-seq. Study-wide results and caveats: This fraction held mixed bone marrow immune cells after CD138-negative sorting. Compared with RNA-seq, IR-seq gave much higher clonotype depth and reliability.

This CDR3 region has 14 residues. From germline, CDR1 is SGHRS and CDR2 YFSETQ. Molecular barcoded adaptors covering alpha/delta and beta/gamma chains were used on 400 to 450 ng RNA. TCRdb re-called the reads with MiXCR, one entry per CDR3 protein. The table includes about 24,000 distinct CDR3 sequences, less than 25% detected once. Remarks on this clonotype: What it recognizes is unknown. A much larger clone lies a single base off, so this may be a read error.

The genes are TRBV5-1 and TRBJ2-7; D unclear. This TCR came from a donor aged 40 or over with multiple myeloma. Input material: a population of CD138-negative cells sorted from bone marrow. CDR3 sequence reads: CSSSFSNGAYEQYF. Here the CDR3 DNA reads TGCTCCAGCAGCTTTTCCAACGGAGCCTACGAGCAGTACTTC.